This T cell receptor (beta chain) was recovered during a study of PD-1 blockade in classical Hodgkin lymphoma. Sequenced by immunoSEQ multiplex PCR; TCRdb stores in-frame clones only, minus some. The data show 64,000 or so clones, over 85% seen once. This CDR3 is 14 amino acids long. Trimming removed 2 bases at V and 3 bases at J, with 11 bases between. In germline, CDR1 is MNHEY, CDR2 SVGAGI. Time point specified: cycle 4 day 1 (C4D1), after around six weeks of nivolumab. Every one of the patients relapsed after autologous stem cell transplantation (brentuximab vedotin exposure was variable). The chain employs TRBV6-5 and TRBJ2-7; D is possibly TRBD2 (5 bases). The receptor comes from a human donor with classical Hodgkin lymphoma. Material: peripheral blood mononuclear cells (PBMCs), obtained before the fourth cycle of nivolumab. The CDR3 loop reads CASSYATAGYEQYF. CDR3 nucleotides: TGTGCCAGCAGTTACGCTACTGCGGGCTACGAGCAGTACTTC.